This T cell receptor (beta chain) appears in the sequencing data of a study of liver allograft versus peripheral blood T cells. Study as a whole: The authors compared T cell receptor repertoires in transplanted livers with recipients' peripheral blood repertoires.

MiXCR was run by TCRdb on the reads, yielding one entry per CDR3 protein. Of about 1,700 distinct CDR3 sequences listed, 16% are singletons. This clonotype counts as large. The antigen remains unidentified. CDR1 is LNHDA and CDR2 is SQIVND in the germline V gene (reference sequence). V was clipped by 8 bases and J by 7 bases, with 15 bases between them. CDR3 size: 13 residues. Study-wide findings and caveats: A difference was reportedly observed between T cell receptor repertoires inside liver allografts and those in peripheral blood.

The rearrangement uses TRBV19 and TRBJ2-1, with D perhaps being TRBD1 or TRBD2 (5 bases each). This clonotype was obtained from a human patient who had a liver transplant. The graft donor may have contributed some T cells. The CDR3 is CASRDHPRNEQFF. CDR3 DNA sequence: TGTGCCAGTCGGGACCACCCTAGGAATGAGCAGTTCTTC. Supplemented by reference TRBV19 and TRBJ2-1, the full variable domain reads DGGITQSPKYLFRKEGQNVTLSCEQNLNHDAMYWYRQDPGQGLRLIYYSQIVNDFQKGDIAEGYSVSREKKESFPLTVTSAQKNPTAFYLCASRDHPRNEQFFGPGTRLTVL.